This T cell receptor beta chain was identified during a study of T cell repertoires in cytomegalovirus infection. Whole-study context: Evidence of both CMV infection and a matching HLA type came from public TCR beta signatures.

TCRdb re-analysed the reads in MiXCR, keeping a single row per CDR3 protein. The sample carries around 280,000 distinct CDR3 sequences, roughly 13% recorded once. This clonotype was seen ten or more times. Its matching antigen is unknown. Findings and limits, study-wide: Clonotype analysis showed dominance of the ex vivo response by HLA-C-restricted CMV-specific TCR beta clonotypes. Using cumulative public TCR beta family frequency, the authors identified those who carried CMV together with the relevant HLA.

The clonotype originates from a human donor in good health (CMV status not recorded). Some clones in this sample may be carry-over from other donors' samples. Sequencing used PBMCs.

CDR3 coding DNA: TGTGCCAGCAGCGACTTCGACACGAACACTGAAGCTTTCTTT. Translation gives CASSDFDTNTEAFF. The V call is TRBV7-2, the J call TRBJ1-1; D gene unclear. Trimming left V 5 bases short and J 1 base short, with 11 bases between. The germline V gene has CDR1 SGHTA and CDR2 FQGNSA. This CDR3 comprises 14 residues. Full variable domain (outside the CDR3, taken from reference TRBV7-2 and TRBJ1-1): GAGVSQSPSNKVTEKGKDVELRCDPISGHTALYWYRQSLGQGLEFLIYFQGNSAPDKSGLPSDRFSAERTGGSVSTLTIQRTQQEDSAVYLCASSDFDTNTEAFFGQGTRLTVV.